This T cell receptor beta chain is drawn from a study of cytotoxic CD8 clonotypes in ibrutinib-treated CLL. The study's findings and limits: Among the clonotypes, public ones were uncommon and contracted or held stable on treatment. Patients had baseline clonality above age-matched healthy donors, and this clonality moved with circulating CD8+ T-cell counts.

Concerning this clone: Its antigen is unknown.

Using immunoSEQ multiplex PCR, the repertoire was profiled, and TCRdb retains in-frame clones only, with some absent. The repertoire holds over 200,000 clones, with 70% to 75% as singletons. Material: PBMCs, obtained after 12 months of ibrutinib treatment. The receptor was isolated from a human donor with chronic lymphocytic leukemia.

The CDR3 nucleotides read TGCGCCAGCAGCCAAGAAGAGGGCCGGGACACTGAAGCTTTCTTT. It is translated as CASSQEEGRDTEAFF. The genes are TRBV4-1 and TRBJ1-1; D remains unclear. This CDR3 contains 15 residues. Germline assignment: CDR1 MGHRA and CDR2 YSYEKL. The germline V and J ends were trimmed by 0 bases and 3 bases, with 11 bases remaining between them.